What follows are 20 T cell receptor beta chains derived from one specimen sequenced in a study of CD8+ T cells in alopecia areata. cDNA reverse transcribed from extracted RNA served as the sequencing template. Repertoires were generated with immunoSEQ multiplex PCR, while TCRdb's copy carries only in-frame clones and drops some. This table has fewer than 150,000 clones, 50% to 60% appearing once. The sequencing here drew on CD4+ T cells sorted from blood, taken at week 0. The receptor set was obtained from a human donor with alopecia areata.

The chain carries TRBV2 and TRBJ1-5; 8 bases are shared with TRBD1. CDR3 length equals 15 residues. The junction had 5 bases not matched to a gene; V was cut back by 5 bases and J by 2 bases. Germline V gene sequence: CDR1 SNHLY, CDR2 FYNNEI. For the CDR3, the DNA is TGTGCCAGCAGTCGACAGGGGATTGGCAATCAGCCCCAGCATTTT. Translation: CASSRQGIGNQPQHF.

The rearrangement links TRBV5-1 to TRBJ2-3, with D possibly being TRBD2 (6 bases). The CDR3 sequence is 14 residues long. Germline V lookup: CDR1 SGHRS, CDR2 YFSETQ. V lost 4 bases and J lost 6, with 15 bases in between. The chain's CDR3 is CASSGGTQEDTQYF. The CDR3 coding sequence is TGCGCCAGCAGCGGGGGGACCCAGGAGGATACGCAGTATTTT.

J is TRBJ2-5 and V is TRBV5-4; weak D call: TRBD1 (5 bases). The length of the CDR3 is 13 residues. Germline V gives CDR1 SGHNT, CDR2 YYREEE (reference sequence). V was shortened by 4 bases and J by 4 bases, with 11 bases between the two germline ends. In nucleotides, the CDR3 is TGTGCCAGCAGCCCAGACAGAAGAGAGACCCAGTACTTC. Its protein is CASSPDRRETQYF.

This clone was counted once. The chain carries TRBV29-1 and TRBJ1-1, with TRBD1 identical over 7 bases. The V gene end was trimmed by 1 base and the J gene end by 8 bases; junction bases not matched to a gene: 4. Per the germline V gene, CDR1 is SQVTM and CDR2 is ANQGSEA. This CDR3 spans 12 amino acids. The CDR3 loop reads CSVEGSQGEAFF. For the CDR3, the DNA is TGCAGCGTTGAAGGATCACAGGGGGAAGCTTTCTTT.

This clone has a handful of counts. The chain carries TRBV6-1 and TRBJ1-5, with no clear D. This CDR3 spans 14 amino acids. Per the germline V gene, CDR1 is MNHNS and CDR2 is SASEGT. V was trimmed by 7 bases and J by 1 base, leaving 11 bases between them. CDR3 coding DNA: TGTGCCAGCACCGATTACAGCAGCAATCAGCCCCAGCATTTT. Residues: CASTDYSSNQPQHF.

The V and J genes are TRBV27 and TRBJ2-7, with 8 bases matching TRBD1. CDR1 is MNHEY, CDR2 SMNVEV, per germline (reference sequence). CDR3 size: 14 residues. The junction had 6 bases not matched to a gene; V was cut back by 2 bases and J by 6 bases. The CDR3: CASSLRTGFSEQYF. The CDR3, as DNA: TGTGCCAGCAGTTTAAGGACAGGGTTTAGCGAGCAGTACTTC.

This sequence joins TRBV30 and TRBJ2-7; TRBD2 is a possible D gene (6 bases). Germline CDR1 is GTSNPN and CDR2 is SVGIG (reference sequence). The V end lost 5 bases, the J end lost 2 bases, and 13 bases lay between the germline ends. This CDR3 contains 13 residues. The CDR3 loop is CAWSWRGAYEQYF. The CDR3 DNA reads as TGTGCCTGGTCGTGGAGGGGCGCCTACGAGCAGTACTTC.

The chain recombines TRBV28 with TRBJ2-7; 7 positions match TRBD2. V dropped 6 bases and J dropped 5; count of bases not matched to a gene: 7. The CDR3 is 13 residues long. The germline V gene has CDR1 MDHEN and CDR2 SYDVKM. In DNA, the CDR3 is TGTGCCAGCAGCAGCGGGATGAGGGACGAGCAGTACTTC. Residues: CASSSGMRDEQYF.

The V and J genes are TRBV29-1 and TRBJ2-3; D may be TRBD2 (6 bases). V lost 3 bases, J lost 1 base, and 14 bases lay in between. CDR1 SQVTM and CDR2 ANQGSEA come from the germline V gene. CDR3 length equals 15 residues. The CDR3 coding sequence is TGCAGCGTTGATGGAGGGGCGGGTGGCACAGATACGCAGTATTTT. Encoded protein: CSVDGGAGGTDTQYF.

The chain links TRBV5-1 to TRBJ2-2; 8 bases line up with TRBD1. V was pared by 0 bases and J by 6 bases, with 4 bases of the junction left unmatched. The CDR3 sequence is 15 residues long. Germline V gene lookup returns CDR1 SGHRS and CDR2 YFSETQ. CDR3 coding DNA: TGCGCCAGCAGCTTGGGCGGACAGGGCCCCGGGGAGCTGTTTTTT. Translated, it gives CASSLGGQGPGELFF.

The V call is TRBV5-4, the J call TRBJ1-1, with D perhaps TRBD1 (6 bases). Germline CDR1 is SGHNT and CDR2 is YYREEE (reference sequence). V dropped 0 bases and J dropped 12 bases, with 15 bases sitting between them. This CDR3 is 13 amino acids long. CDR3 sequence: CASSLDRDINPFF. In nucleotides, the CDR3 is TGTGCCAGCAGCTTGGATCGGGACATCAATCCTTTCTTT.

This clone was picked up one time. The rearrangement joins TRBV11-2 to TRBJ1-2; D not certain. Germline assignment: CDR1 SGHAT and CDR2 FQNNGV. The V gene lost 4 bases and the J gene lost 4 bases, with 16 bases spanning the gap. The CDR3 consists of 15 residues. The CDR3 here is CASSSGQSIPYGYTF. The DNA of the CDR3 is TGTGCCAGCAGCTCAGGTCAGAGCATCCCCTATGGCTACACCTTC. Using reference TRBV11-2 and TRBJ1-2 for the parts outside the CDR3, the full variable domain is EAGVAQSPRYKIIEKRQSVAFWCNPISGHATLYWYQQILGQGPKLLIQFQNNGVVDDSQLPKDRFSAERLKGVDSTLKIQPAKLEDSAVYLCASSSGQSIPYGYTFGSGTRLTVV.

The chain uses TRBV7-3 and TRBJ1-1; D is perhaps TRBD1 (5 bases). CDR3 length equals 17 residues. CDR1 is SGHTA, CDR2 FQGTGA, per germline. Between the trimmed V and J ends, which lost 5 bases and 0 bases, there was a span of 19 bases. In DNA form, the CDR3 reads TGTGCCAGCAGCCAAGCCGAGGGACGGCTCATGAACACTGAAGCTTTCTTT. This gives the protein CASSQAEGRLMNTEAFF.

The table lists this clone with a few counts. The chain has TRBV2 and TRBJ2-2, with 10 bases that match TRBD2. After removal of 9 bases from V and 5 bases from J, the junction contained 15 bases not matched to a gene. The CDR3 extends over 17 amino acids. In germline, CDR1 is SNHLY, CDR2 FYNNEI. The CDR3 nucleotides are TGTGCCAGGGGAAGGTTCCTAGCGGGAGATATGACCGGGGAGCTGTTTTTT. Translating it yields CARGRFLAGDMTGELFF.

This rearrangement joins TRBV5-1 to TRBJ2-7; D may be TRBD1 (5 bases). Germline CDR1 and CDR2: SGHRS and YFSETQ. The CDR3 is 14 amino acids. Trimming left V 4 bases short and J 2 bases short, with 13 bases between. In DNA form, the CDR3 reads TGCGCCAGCAGCCGGCAGGGTGACCCCTACGAGCAGTACTTC. Amino acid sequence: CASSRQGDPYEQYF.

This clone appeared a few times. The rearrangement uses TRBV11-2 and TRBJ2-5; TRBD2 aligns across 14 bases. V lost 10 bases to trimming and J lost 3 bases; unmatched junction nucleotides: 10. CDR1 and CDR2 from the germline V gene are SGHAT and FQNNGV. The CDR3 covers 16 residues. The DNA for the CDR3 is TGTGCCACCAACGGACTAGCGGGGGGTGCGAAAGAGACCCAGTACTTC. Translation gives CATNGLAGGAKETQYF.

The chain joins TRBV28 to TRBJ1-2; 7 bases fit TRBD1. The germline gives CDR1 MDHEN, CDR2 SYDVKM. The CDR3 is made up of 14 amino acids. V was pared by 4 bases and J by 1 base, with 3 bases of the junction left unmatched. Here the CDR3 DNA reads TGTGCCAGCAGTTCGGGGGACAGTAACTATGGCTACACCTTC. This encodes CASSSGDSNYGYTF.

This clone has a handful of counts. J is TRBJ2-7 and V is TRBV30; the D gene could be TRBD1 or TRBD2 (5 bases each). V shed 0 bases and J shed 5 bases, with 8 bases lying between them. Germline CDR1 and CDR2: GTSNPN and SVGIG (reference sequence). CDR3 length: 12 amino acids. The CDR3 nucleotides read TGTGCCTGGAGTGTCATGGGGGACGAGCAGTACTTC. Translating it yields CAWSVMGDEQYF.

The chain links TRBV6-6 to TRBJ1-2, with D possibly TRBD1 on 5 matching bases. The CDR3 covers 15 residues. CDR1 and CDR2 (germline): MNHNY, SVGAGI (reference sequence). V was pared by 5 bases and J by 4 bases, with 17 bases between. CDR3 in amino acids: CASSTGDGAGYGYTF. Written as DNA, the CDR3 is TGTGCCAGCAGTACGGGGGATGGGGCGGGCTATGGCTACACCTTC.

V gene TRBV19 combines with J gene TRBJ2-7; the match to TRBD1 covers 8 bases. The CDR3 is made up of 13 amino acids. V was pared by 5 bases and J by 7 bases, with 7 bases of the junction left unmatched. Germline-derived CDR1 and CDR2 are LNHDA and SQIVND (reference sequence). The CDR3 coding sequence is TGTGCCAGTAGTCGACAGGGGCGTGGAGAGCAGTACTTC. It codes for CASSRQGRGEQYF.